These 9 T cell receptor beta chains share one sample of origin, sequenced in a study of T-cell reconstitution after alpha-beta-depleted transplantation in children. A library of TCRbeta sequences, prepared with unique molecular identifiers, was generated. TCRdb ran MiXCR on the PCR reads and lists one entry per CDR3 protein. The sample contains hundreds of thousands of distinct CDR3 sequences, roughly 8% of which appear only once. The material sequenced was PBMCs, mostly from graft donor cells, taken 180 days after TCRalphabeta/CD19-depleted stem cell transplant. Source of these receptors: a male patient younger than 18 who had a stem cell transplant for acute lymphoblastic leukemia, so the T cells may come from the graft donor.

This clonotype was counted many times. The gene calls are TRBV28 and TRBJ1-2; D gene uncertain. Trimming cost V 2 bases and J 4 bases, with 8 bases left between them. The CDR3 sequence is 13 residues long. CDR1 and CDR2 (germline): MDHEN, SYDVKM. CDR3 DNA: TGTGCCAGCAGTTTAATAGGAGGCTATGGCTACACCTTC. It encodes CASSLIGGYGYTF.

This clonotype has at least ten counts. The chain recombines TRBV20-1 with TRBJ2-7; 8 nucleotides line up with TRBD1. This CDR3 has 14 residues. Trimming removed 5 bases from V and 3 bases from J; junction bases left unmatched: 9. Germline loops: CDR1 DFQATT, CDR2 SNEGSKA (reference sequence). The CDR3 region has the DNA TGCAGTGCTTTTCGTTCGGGACAGGTCTACGAGCAGTACTTC. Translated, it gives CSAFRSGQVYEQYF.

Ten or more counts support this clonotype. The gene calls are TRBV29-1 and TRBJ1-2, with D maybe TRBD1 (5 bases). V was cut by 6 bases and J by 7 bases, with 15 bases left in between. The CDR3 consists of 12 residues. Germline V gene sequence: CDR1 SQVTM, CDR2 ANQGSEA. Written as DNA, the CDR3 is TGCAGCGTAGAGATCGGGGCCTCTGGCTACACCTTC. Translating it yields CSVEIGASGYTF.

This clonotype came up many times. The CDR3 DNA reads TGCGCCAGCAGCTTGGTGGGGGAGGCATACAATGAGCAGTTCTTC. Its protein is CASSLVGEAYNEQFF. This chain uses TRBV5-1 with TRBJ2-1; TRBD2 is a possible D gene (6 bases). The CDR3 totals 15 residues. Trimming removed 0 bases at V and 4 bases at J, with 11 bases between. Looked up from germline, CDR1 is SGHRS and CDR2 is YFSETQ.

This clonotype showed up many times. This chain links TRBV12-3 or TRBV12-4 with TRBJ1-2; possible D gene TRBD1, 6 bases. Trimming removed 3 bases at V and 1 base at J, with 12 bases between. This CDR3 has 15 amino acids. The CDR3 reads CASSFVTGINYGYTF. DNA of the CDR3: TGTGCCAGCAGTTTTGTGACAGGAATTAACTATGGCTACACCTTC.

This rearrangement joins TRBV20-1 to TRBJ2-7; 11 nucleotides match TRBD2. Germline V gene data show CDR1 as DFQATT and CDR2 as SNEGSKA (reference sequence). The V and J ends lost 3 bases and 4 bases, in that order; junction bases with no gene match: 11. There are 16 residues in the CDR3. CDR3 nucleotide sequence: TGCAGTGCTAGCCCCCCGACTAGCGGGAAAAAATACGAGCAGTACTTC. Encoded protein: CSASPPTSGKKYEQYF.

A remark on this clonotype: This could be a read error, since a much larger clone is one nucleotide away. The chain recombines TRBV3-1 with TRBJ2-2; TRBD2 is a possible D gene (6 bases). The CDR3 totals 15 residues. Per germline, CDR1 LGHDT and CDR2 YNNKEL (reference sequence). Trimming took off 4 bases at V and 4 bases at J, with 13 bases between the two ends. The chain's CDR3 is CASSLRDSATGELFF. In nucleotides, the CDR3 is TGTGCCAGCAGCCTCCGGGACTCTGCCACCGGGGAGCTGTTTTTT.

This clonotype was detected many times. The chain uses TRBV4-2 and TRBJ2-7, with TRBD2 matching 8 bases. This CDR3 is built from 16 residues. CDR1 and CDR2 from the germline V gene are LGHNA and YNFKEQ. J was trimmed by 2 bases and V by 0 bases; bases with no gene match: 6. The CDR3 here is CASSQDRASGPYEQYF. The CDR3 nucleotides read TGTGCCAGCAGCCAAGATCGGGCTAGCGGGCCCTACGAGCAGTACTTC.

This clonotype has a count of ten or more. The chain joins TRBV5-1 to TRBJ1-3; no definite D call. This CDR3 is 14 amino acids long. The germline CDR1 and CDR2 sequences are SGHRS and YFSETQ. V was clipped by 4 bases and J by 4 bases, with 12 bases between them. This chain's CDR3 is CASSPRTGGNTIYF. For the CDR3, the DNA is TGCGCCAGCAGCCCCCGGACGGGGGGAAACACCATATATTTT.